This entry describes one T cell receptor beta chain. Its binding antigen is unknown. Germline is not matched at one junction end, which may reflect a read error. The library was generated by the immunoSEQ multiplex PCR assay. Alongside multiparametric flow cytometry, deep sequencing of rearranged TCR beta loci was used to profile the T cell repertoires. TCRdb limited this immuneACCESS table to in-frame rearrangements with V and J called. A share of clones is missing; checked studies link under half to unresolved V genes, and the rest is unexplained. Counted in this sample were around 64,000 clones; roughly 87% of them appeared once. The top ten clonotypes cover roughly 13% of the sample. Its CDR3 holds 14 amino acids, cysteine through phenylalanine. Only the CDR3 part of the read is kept: 42 bases, read in frame from the first base. As encoded in the germline V gene, CDR1 is SGHTA while CDR2 is FQGNSA.

These data are taken from a study of lymphopenia after photon versus proton radiotherapy (dated by TCRdb to 2018 to 2020). With regard to the full study: Photon and proton radiation therapy were compared by the study for their immunological effects in patients with gastrointestinal tumors who developed high-grade lymphopenia. The cohort comprised about 19 patients with gastrointestinal tumors who received either photon or proton therapy and then developed lymphopenia. The goal of the study was to describe how the two radiation modalities differ in their effects on the immune system.

What the authors observed across the whole study: After the lymphocyte count nadir, photon-treated repertoires showed oligoclonal expansion, especially of CD8+ Temra cells, which drove the drop in diversity. The survival association was assessed only in patients who died, and better survival with proton therapy was presented by the authors as a possibility rather than a demonstrated result. Among patients across the cohort who died, overall survival time showed an inverse correlation with a larger post-nadir drop in TCR diversity. During treatment, patients who received proton therapy stayed relatively stable, whereas patients who received photon therapy lost naive T cells and TCR diversity and gained effector/memory populations.

This receptor was identified in a man older than 75 with esophageal cancer. The V and J genes are TRBV7-2 and TRBJ2-7, with the D assignment possibly TRBD1 or TRBD2, given 5 matching bases for each. Source: peripheral blood, taken from a patient treated with proton-based radiotherapy. The DNA sequence reads TGCGCCAGCAGCCAAGGGGACGGCCCCTACGAGCAGTACTTC. This gives the protein CASSQGDGPYEQYF.